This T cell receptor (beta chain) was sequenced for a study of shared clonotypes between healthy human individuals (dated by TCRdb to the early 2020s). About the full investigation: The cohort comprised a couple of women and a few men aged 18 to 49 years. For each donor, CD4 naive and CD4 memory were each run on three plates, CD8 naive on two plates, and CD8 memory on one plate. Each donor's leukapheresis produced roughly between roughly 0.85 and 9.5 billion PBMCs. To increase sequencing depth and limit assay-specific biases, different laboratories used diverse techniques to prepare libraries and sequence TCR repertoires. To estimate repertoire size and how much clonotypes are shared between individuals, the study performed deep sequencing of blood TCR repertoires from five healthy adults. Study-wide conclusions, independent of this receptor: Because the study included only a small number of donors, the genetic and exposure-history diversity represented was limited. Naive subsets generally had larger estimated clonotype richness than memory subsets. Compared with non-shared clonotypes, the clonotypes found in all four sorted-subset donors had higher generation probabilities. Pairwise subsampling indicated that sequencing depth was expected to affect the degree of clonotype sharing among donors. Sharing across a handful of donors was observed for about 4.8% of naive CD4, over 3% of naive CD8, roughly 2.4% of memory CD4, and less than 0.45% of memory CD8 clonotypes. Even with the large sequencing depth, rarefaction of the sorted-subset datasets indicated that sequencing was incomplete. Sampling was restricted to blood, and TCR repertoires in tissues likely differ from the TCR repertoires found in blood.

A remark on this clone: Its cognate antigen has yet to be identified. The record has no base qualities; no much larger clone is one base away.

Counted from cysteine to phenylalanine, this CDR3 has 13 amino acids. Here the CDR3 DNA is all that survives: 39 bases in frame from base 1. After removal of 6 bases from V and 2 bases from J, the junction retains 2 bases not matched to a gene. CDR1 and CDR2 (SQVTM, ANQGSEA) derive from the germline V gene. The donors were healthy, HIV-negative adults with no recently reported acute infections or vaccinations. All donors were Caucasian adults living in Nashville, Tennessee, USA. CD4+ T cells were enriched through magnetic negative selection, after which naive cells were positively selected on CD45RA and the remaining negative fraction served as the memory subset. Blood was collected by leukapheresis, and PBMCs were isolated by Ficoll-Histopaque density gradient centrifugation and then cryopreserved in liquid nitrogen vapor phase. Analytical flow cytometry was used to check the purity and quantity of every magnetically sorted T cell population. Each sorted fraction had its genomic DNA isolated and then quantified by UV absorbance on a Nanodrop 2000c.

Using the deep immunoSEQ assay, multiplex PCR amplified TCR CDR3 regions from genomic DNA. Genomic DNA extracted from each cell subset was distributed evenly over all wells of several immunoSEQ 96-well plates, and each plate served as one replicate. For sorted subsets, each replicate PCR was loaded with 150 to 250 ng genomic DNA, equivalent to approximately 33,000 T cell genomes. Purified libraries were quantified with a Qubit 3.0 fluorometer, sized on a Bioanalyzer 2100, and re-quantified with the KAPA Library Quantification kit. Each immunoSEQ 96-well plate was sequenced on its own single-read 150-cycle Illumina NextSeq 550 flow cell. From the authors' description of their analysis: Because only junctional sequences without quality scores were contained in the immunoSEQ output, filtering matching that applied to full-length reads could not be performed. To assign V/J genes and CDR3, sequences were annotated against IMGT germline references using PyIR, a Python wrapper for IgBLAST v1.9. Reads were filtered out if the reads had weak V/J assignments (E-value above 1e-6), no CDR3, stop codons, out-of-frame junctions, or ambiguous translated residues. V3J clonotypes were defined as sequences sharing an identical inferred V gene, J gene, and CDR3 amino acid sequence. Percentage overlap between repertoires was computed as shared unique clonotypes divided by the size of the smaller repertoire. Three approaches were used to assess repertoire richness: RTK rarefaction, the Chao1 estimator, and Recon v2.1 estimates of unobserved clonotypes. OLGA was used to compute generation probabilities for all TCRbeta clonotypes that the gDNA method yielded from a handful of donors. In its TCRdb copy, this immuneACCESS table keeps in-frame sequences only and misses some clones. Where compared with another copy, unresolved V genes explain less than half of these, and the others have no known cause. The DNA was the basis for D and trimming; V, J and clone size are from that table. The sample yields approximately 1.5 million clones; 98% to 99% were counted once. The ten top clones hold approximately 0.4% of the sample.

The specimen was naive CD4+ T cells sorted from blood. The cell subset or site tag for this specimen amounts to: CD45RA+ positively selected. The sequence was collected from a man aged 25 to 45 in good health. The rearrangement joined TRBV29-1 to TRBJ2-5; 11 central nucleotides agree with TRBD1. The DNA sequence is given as TGCAGCGTGGACAGGGGGCGGCAAGAGACCCAGTACTTC. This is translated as CSVDRGRQETQYF.